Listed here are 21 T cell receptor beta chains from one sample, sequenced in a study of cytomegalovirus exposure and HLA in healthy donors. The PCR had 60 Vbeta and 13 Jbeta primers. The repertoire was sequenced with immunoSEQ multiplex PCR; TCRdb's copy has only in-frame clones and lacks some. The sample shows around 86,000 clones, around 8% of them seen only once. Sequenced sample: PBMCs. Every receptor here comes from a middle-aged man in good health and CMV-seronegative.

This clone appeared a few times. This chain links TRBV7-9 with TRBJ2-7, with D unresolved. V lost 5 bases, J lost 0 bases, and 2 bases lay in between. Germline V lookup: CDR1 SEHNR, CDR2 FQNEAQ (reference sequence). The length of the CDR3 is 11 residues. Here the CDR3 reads CASSLSYEQYF. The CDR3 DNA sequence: TGTGCCAGCAGCCTCTCCTACGAGCAGTACTTC.

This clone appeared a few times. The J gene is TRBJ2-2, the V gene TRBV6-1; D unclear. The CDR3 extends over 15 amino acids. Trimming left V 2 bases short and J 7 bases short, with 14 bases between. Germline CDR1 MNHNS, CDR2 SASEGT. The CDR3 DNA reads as TGTGCCAGCAGTGAAATTTGGCCGTACAGCGGGGAGCTGTTTTTT. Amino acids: CASSEIWPYSGELFF.

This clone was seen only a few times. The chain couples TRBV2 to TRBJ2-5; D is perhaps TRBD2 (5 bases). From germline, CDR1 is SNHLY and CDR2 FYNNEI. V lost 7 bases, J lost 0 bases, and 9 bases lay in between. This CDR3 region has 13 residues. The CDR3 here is CASTGNNQETQYF. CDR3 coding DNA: TGTGCCAGCACCGGGAATAACCAAGAGACCCAGTACTTC.

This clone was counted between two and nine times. The CDR3 here is CASSSRWGQNTEAFF. For the CDR3, the DNA is TGTGCCAGCAGCTCCCGGTGGGGACAGAACACTGAAGCTTTCTTT. The gene calls are TRBV7-8 and TRBJ1-1; the D gene is possibly TRBD1 (6 bases). The CDR3 length is 15 residues. Trimming stripped 4 bases from V and 1 base from J, with 13 bases between. CDR1 and CDR2 (germline): SGHVS, FQNEAQ.

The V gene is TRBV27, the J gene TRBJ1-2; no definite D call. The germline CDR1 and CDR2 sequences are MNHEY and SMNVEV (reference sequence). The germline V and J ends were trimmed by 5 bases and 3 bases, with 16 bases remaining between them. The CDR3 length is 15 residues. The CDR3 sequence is CASSARAPGDYGYTF. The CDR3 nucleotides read TGTGCCAGCAGTGCCCGGGCCCCCGGGGACTATGGCTACACCTTC.

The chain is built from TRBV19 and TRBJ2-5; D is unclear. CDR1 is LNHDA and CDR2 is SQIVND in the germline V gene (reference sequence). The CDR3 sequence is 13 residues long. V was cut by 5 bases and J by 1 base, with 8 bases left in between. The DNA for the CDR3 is TGTGCCAGTAGTGTGTCAGTCCAAGAGACCCAGTACTTC. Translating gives CASSVSVQETQYF. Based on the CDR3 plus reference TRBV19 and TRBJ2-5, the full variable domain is DGGITQSPKYLFRKEGQNVTLSCEQNLNHDAMYWYRQDPGQGLRLIYYSQIVNDFQKGDIAEGYSVSREKKESFPLTVTSAQKNPTAFYLCASSVSVQETQYFGPGTRLLVL.

In DNA form, the CDR3 reads TGCGCCAGCAGCGCGGGAGGGCAAGAGACCCAGTACTTC. Residues: CASSAGGQETQYF. The J gene is TRBJ2-5, the V gene TRBV5-1; 9 bases are shared with TRBD2. The germline CDR1 and CDR2 sequences are SGHRS and YFSETQ. CDR3 size: 13 residues. The V gene end was trimmed by 4 bases and the J gene end by 2 bases; junction bases not matched to a gene: 0.

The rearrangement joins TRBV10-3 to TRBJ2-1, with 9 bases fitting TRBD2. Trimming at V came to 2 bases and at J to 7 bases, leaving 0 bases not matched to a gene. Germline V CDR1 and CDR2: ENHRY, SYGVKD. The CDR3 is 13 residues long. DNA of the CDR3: TGTGCCATCAGTGAGGCGGGAGGGAATGAGCAGTTCTTC. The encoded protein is CAISEAGGNEQFF.

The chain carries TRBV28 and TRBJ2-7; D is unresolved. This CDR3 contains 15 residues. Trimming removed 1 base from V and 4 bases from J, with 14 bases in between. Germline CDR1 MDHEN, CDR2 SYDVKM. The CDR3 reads CASSLSPRGWYEQYF. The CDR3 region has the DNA TGTGCCAGCAGTTTATCTCCCAGAGGTTGGTACGAGCAGTACTTC.

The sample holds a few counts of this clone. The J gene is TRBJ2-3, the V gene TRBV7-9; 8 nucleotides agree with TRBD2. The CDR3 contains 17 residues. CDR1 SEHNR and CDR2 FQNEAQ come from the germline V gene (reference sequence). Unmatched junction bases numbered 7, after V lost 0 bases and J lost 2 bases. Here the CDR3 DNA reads TGTGCCAGCAGCTTAGCGGGGGCTAGCGGGTTCACAGATACGCAGTATTTT. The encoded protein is CASSLAGASGFTDTQYF.

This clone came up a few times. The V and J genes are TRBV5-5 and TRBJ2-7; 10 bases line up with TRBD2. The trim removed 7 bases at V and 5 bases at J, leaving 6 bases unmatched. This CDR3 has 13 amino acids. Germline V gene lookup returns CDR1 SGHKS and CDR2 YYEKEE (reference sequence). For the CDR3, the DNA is TGTGCCAGCCAGCGGGGGGGGCGCAACGAGCAGTACTTC. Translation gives CASQRGGRNEQYF.

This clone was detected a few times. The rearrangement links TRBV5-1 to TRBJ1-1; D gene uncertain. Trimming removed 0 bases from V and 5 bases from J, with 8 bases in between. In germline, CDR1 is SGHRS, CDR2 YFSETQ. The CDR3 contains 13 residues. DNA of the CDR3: TGCGCCAGCAGCTTGGGCGCGGGGACTGAAGCTTTCTTT. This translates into CASSLGAGTEAFF.

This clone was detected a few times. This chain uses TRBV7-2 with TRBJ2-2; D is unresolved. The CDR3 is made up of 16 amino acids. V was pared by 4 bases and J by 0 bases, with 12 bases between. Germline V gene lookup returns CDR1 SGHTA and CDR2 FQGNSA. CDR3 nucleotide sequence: TGTGCCAGCAGCTCACCCCAGAACGCGAACACCGGGGAGCTGTTTTTT. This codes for CASSSPQNANTGELFF.

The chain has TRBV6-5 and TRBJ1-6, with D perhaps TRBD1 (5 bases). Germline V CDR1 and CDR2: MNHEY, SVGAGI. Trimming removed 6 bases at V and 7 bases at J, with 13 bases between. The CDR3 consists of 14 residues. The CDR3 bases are TGTGCCAGCAGCCTTGGGGGGATGAATTCACCCCTCCACTTT. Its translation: CASSLGGMNSPLHF.

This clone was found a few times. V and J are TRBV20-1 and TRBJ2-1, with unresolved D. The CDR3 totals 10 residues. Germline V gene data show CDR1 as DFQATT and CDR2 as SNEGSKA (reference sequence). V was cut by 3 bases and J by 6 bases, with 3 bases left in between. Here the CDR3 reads CSARANEQFF. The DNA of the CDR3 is TGCAGTGCTAGGGCCAATGAGCAGTTCTTC.

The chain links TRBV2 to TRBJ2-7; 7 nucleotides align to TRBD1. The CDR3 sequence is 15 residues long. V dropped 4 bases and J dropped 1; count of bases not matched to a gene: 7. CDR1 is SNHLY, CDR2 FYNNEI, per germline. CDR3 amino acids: CASSAGQRLSYEQYF. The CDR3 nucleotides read TGTGCCAGCAGTGCGGGACAGAGATTATCCTACGAGCAGTACTTC. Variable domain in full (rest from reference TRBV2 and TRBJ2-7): EPEVTQTPSHQVTQMGQEVILRCVPISNHLYFYWYRQILGQKVEFLVSFYNNEISEKSEIFDDQFSVERPDGSNFTLKIRSTKLEDSAMYFCASSAGQRLSYEQYFGPGTRLTVT.

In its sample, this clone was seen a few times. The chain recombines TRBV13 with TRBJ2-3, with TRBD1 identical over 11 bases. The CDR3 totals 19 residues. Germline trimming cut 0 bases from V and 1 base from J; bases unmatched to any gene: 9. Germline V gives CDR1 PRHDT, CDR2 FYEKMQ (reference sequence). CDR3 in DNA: TGTGCCAGCAGCTTAGGTCCCGGGACAGGGGGGGCTGGCACAGATACGCAGTATTTT. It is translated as CASSLGPGTGGAGTDTQYF.

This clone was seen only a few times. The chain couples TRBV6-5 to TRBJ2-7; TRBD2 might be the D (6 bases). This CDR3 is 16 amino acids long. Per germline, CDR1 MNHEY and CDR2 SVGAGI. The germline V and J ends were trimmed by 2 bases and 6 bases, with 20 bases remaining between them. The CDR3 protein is CASSYGFIGRTSEQYF. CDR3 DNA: TGTGCCAGCAGTTACGGTTTCATCGGGAGAACTTCCGAGCAGTACTTC.

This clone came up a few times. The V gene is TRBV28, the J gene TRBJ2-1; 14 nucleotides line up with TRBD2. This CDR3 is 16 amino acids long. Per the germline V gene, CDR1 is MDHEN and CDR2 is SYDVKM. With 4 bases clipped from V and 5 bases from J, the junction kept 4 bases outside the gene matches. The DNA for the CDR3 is TGTGCCAGCAGTTCGGGACTAGCGGGAGAGGACAATGAGCAGTTCTTC. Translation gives CASSSGLAGEDNEQFF.

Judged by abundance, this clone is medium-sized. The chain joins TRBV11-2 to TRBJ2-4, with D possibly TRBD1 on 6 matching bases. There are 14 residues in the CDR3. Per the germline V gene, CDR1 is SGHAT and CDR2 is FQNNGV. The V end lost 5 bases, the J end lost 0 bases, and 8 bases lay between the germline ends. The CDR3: CASSRTVAKNIQYF. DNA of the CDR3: TGTGCCAGCAGCCGGACAGTAGCCAAAAACATTCAGTACTTC.

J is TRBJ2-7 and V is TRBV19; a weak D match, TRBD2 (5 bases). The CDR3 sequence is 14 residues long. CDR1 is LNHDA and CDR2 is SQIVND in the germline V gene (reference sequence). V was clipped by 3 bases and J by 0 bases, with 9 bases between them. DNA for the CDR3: TGTGCCAGTAGTATGAGGGCGGACTCCTACGAGCAGTACTTC. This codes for CASSMRADSYEQYF. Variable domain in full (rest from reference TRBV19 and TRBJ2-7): DGGITQSPKYLFRKEGQNVTLSCEQNLNHDAMYWYRQDPGQGLRLIYYSQIVNDFQKGDIAEGYSVSREKKESFPLTVTSAQKNPTAFYLCASSMRADSYEQYFGPGTRLTVT.